A selection of T cell receptor beta chains follows, all from one sample in a study of PD-1 blockade in classical Hodgkin lymphoma. Sequencing used immunoSEQ multiplex PCR; TCRdb keeps in-frame clones, though not all of them. The profile covers about 97,000 clones, with 65% to 85% appearing a single time and 12% taken by the ten largest. The sequences come from peripheral blood mononuclear cells (PBMCs), collected at baseline. These receptors were obtained from a human donor with classical Hodgkin lymphoma. The CDR3 runs from the conserved cysteine through the conserved F or W. The D gene is left open where the match is weak. Expanded clones get a size class; other rows say once, few or many, or leave the size out.

NA,TRBV19,TRBJ1-5,NA,TGTGCCAGTAGTACCACTCCGGGGGAGCCCCAGCATTTT,CASSTTPGEPQHF
NA,TRBV7-8,TRBJ1-2,few,TGTGCCAGCAGCCCTGTGGGGGGGGCCGAGGGCTACACCTTC,CASSPVGGAEGYTF
TRBD1,TRBV9,TRBJ1-2,NA,TGTGCCAGCAGCGTAGGACAGGGGTCCTATGGCTACACCTTC,CASSVGQGSYGYTF
NA,TRBV30,TRBJ1-2,NA,TGTGCCTGGAGTGTGGGGGAGGGTACTGGCTACACCTTC,CAWSVGEGTGYTF
TRBD1,TRBV6-5,TRBJ1-1,NA,TGTGCCAGCATCCACAGGGGGAACACTGAAGCTTTCTTT,CASIHRGNTEAFF
NA,TRBV5-1,TRBJ1-2,NA,NA,CASSLVGQGAGEGYTF
NA,TRBV7-8,TRBJ1-5,NA,TGTGCCAGCAGCTTAGCCGTGGGGCTTAATCAGCCCCAGCATTTT,CASSLAVGLNQPQHF
TRBD2,TRBV5-8,TRBJ2-1,NA,TGTGCCAGCAGCTTGGGACTAGCGGGAGTTGGCGCCTACAATGAGCAGTTCTTC,CASSLGLAGVGAYNEQFF
NA,TRBV7-2,TRBJ1-3,NA,TGTGCCAGCAGCTTAGCGGGAGGGATAGGTGGAAACACCATATATTTT,CASSLAGGIGGNTIYF
NA,TRBV2,TRBJ1-2,NA,TGTGCCAGCAGTGAAGTGAGGGGGGCGGGTGGCTACACCTTC,CASSEVRGAGGYTF
NA,TRBV5-1,TRBJ2-7,NA,TGCGCCAGCAGCTTGAACGCAGGATACTACGAGCAGTACTTC,CASSLNAGYYEQYF
NA,TRBV14,TRBJ2-1,NA,TGTGCCATCTCCCGGGGCGGTGAGCAGTTCTTC,CAISRGGEQFF
NA,TRBV5-1,TRBJ2-3,NA,TGCGCCAGCAGCTCCGGGACTCCAGAAGATACGCAGTATTTT,CASSSGTPEDTQYF
NA,TRBV6-5,TRBJ1-5,NA,TGTGCCAGCACCGCTTGGGGGGGTCAGCCCCAGCATTTT,CASTAWGGQPQHF
TRBD1,TRBV10-3,TRBJ1-5,many,TGTGCCATCAGTGACAGGGGGCTGGTCAGCAATCAGCCCCAGCATTTT,CAISDRGLVSNQPQHF
TRBD2,TRBV19,TRBJ2-1,NA,TGTGCCAGTAGTATAGCCAGGACTAGTAGAGTCCATGAGCAGTTCTTC,CASSIARTSRVHEQFF
NA,TRBV2,TRBJ2-5,NA,TGTGCCAGCAGTCCCCAAGAGACCCAGTACTTC,CASSPQETQYF
NA,TRBV29-1,TRBJ2-3,NA,TGCAGCGTAGAGGGACCCGACACAGATACGCAGTATTTT,CSVEGPDTDTQYF
NA,TRBV6-5,TRBJ1-1,NA,TGTGCCAGCAGTTCCCGGGACACCATGCGGAACACTGAAGCTTTCTTT,CASSSRDTMRNTEAFF
NA,TRBV7-2,TRBJ1-5,NA,TGTGCCAGCAGCCCCTCGGGCAATCAGCCCCAGCATTTT,CASSPSGNQPQHF
NA,TRBV6-5,TRBJ2-7,few,TGTGCCAGCAGTTACTCGATGGGCTACGAGCAGTACTTC,CASSYSMGYEQYF
TRBD2,TRBV27,TRBJ2-7,NA,TGTGCCAGCAGTTTTTTCGGGACTAGCGGCTACGAGCAGTACTTC,CASSFFGTSGYEQYF
NA,TRBV11-2,TRBJ2-7,NA,TGTGCCAGCAGCTTAGTGGGGTGGGACTCCTACGAGCAGTACTTC,CASSLVGWDSYEQYF
NA,TRBV7-8,TRBJ2-1,NA,TGTGCCAGCAGCTTAACGACAGCCCGGGAGCAGTTCTTC,CASSLTTAREQFF
TRBD2,TRBV9,TRBJ2-2,NA,TGTGCCAGCAGCGTAGAGGCCCTAGCGGGAGCGCAGAACACCGGGGAGCTGTTTTTT,CASSVEALAGAQNTGELFF
NA,TRBV28,TRBJ1-2,NA,TGTGCCAGCAGTTTTCTCGGGGCTAACTATGGCTACACCTTC,CASSFLGANYGYTF
TRBD1,TRBV19,TRBJ2-2,NA,TGTGCCAGTATCGGCAGGGGGAGCCCCTGGACCGGGGAGCTGTTTTTT,CASIGRGSPWTGELFF
NA,TRBV10-3,TRBJ1-2,NA,TGTGCCATCAGGGCGCAGCCCGGGGGTGGCTACACCTTC,CAIRAQPGGGYTF
NA,TRBV10-1,TRBJ1-2,few,TGCGCCAGCAGTCAGGATTTCTATGGCTACACCTTC,CASSQDFYGYTF
TRBD1,TRBV5-6,TRBJ2-2,few,TGTGCCAGCAGCTTGGTGGGACAGGGAACCACCGGGGAGCTGTTTTTT,CASSLVGQGTTGELFF
NA,TRBV9,TRBJ1-1,NA,TGTGCCAGCAGCCCGAGAGGGGAGTGGAACACTGAAGCTTTCTTT,CASSPRGEWNTEAFF